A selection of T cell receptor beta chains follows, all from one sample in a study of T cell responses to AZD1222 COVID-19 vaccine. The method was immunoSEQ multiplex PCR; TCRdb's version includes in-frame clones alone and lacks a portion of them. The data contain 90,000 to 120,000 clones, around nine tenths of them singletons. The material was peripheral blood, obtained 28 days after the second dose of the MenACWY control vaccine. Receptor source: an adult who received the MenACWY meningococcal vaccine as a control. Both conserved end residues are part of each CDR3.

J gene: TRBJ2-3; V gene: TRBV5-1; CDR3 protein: CASSYAAGGPTDTQYF
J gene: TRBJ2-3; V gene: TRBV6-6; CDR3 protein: CASVGESTDTQYF
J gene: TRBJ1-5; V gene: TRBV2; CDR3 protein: CASREDRGGQPQHF
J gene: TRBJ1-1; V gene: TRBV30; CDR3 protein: CAWSAWGAEAFF
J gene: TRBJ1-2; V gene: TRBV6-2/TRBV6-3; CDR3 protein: CASSPNGQGRGYTF
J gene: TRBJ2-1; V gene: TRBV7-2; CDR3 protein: CASSFHRDRPYNEQFF
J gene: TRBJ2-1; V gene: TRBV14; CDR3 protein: CASRGTSGGTQFF
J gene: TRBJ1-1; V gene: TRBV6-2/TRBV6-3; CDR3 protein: CASSYRHWAEAFF
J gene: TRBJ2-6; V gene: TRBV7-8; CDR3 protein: CASSFLIRGSDSGANVLTF
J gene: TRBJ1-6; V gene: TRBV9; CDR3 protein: CASSVDRVESPLHF
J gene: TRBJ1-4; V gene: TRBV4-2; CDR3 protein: CASSQGGRGLEKLFF
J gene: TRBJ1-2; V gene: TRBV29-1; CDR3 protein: CSVDSYGYTF
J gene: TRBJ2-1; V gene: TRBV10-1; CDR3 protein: CASSESRGVARTSYNEQFF
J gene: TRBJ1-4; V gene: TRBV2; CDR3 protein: CASSAEGGVNEKLFF
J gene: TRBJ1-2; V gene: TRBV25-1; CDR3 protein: CASSDRTGPFDGYTF
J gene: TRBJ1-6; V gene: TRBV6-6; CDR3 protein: CAGGAYNSPLHF
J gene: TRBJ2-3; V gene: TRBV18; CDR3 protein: CASSPMRGDTQYF
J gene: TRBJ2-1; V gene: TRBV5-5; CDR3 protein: CASSRSGYNEQFF
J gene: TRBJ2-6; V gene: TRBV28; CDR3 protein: CASSSSISSGANVLTF
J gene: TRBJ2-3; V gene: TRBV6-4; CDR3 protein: CASSDSYGETDTQYF
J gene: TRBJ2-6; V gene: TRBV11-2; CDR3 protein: CASRRQGQGYGGANVLTF
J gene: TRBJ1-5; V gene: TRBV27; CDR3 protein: CASSRYGGRGGTARGEPQHF
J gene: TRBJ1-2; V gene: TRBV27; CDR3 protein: CASSSPLGGYTF
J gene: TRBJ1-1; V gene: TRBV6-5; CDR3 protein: CASSRSMNTEAFF
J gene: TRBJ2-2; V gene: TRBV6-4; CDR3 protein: CASSRFPLAGTPNTGELFF
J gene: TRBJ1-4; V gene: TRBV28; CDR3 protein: CASSFAGGGEKLFF
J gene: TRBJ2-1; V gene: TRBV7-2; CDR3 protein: CASNQQGPDEQFF
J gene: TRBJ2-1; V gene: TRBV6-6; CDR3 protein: CASSYAGGAGYNEQFF
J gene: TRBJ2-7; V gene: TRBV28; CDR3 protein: CASGLLAGTYEQYF
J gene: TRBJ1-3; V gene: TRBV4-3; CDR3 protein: CASSQGSTATSGNTIYF
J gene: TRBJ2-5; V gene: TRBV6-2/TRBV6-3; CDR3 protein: CASSLGTGVETQYF
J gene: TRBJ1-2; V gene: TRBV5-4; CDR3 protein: CASSSPRDDGYTF
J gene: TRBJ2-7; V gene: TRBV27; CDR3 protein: CASSLNRAHEQYF
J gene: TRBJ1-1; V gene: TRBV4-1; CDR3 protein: CASSQDIHGNTEAFF
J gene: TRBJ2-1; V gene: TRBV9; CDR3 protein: CASSPSGRGVSDEQFF
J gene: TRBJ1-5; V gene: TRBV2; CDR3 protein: CASRKRAGGNQPQHF
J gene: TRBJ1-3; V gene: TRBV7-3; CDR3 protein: CASSPGGNTIYF
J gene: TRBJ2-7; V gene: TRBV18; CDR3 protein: CASSRGTGSYEQYF
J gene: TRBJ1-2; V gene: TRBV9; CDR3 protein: CASSIRPDRGYGYTF
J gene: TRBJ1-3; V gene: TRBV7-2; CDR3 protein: CASSPTDLGGNTIYF
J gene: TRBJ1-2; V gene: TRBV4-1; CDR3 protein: CASSQSGGYGYTF
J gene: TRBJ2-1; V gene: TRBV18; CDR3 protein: CASSPNNPGNEQFF
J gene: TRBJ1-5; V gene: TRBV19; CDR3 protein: CASSKTGIQNQPQHF
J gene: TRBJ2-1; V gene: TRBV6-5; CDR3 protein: CASSYALSGGQDEQFF
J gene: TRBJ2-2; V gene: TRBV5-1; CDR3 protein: CASSPWTGGPGELFF
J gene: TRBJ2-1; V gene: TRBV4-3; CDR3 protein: CASSQTSGAGDYNEQFF
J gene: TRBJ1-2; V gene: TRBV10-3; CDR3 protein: CAISESGQRYGYTF
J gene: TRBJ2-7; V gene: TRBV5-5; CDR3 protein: CASSRLREQYF
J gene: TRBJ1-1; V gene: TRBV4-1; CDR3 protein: CASSQRPYRRRTEAFF
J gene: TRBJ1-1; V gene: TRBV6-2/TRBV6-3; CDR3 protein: CASSPGQRPTEAFF